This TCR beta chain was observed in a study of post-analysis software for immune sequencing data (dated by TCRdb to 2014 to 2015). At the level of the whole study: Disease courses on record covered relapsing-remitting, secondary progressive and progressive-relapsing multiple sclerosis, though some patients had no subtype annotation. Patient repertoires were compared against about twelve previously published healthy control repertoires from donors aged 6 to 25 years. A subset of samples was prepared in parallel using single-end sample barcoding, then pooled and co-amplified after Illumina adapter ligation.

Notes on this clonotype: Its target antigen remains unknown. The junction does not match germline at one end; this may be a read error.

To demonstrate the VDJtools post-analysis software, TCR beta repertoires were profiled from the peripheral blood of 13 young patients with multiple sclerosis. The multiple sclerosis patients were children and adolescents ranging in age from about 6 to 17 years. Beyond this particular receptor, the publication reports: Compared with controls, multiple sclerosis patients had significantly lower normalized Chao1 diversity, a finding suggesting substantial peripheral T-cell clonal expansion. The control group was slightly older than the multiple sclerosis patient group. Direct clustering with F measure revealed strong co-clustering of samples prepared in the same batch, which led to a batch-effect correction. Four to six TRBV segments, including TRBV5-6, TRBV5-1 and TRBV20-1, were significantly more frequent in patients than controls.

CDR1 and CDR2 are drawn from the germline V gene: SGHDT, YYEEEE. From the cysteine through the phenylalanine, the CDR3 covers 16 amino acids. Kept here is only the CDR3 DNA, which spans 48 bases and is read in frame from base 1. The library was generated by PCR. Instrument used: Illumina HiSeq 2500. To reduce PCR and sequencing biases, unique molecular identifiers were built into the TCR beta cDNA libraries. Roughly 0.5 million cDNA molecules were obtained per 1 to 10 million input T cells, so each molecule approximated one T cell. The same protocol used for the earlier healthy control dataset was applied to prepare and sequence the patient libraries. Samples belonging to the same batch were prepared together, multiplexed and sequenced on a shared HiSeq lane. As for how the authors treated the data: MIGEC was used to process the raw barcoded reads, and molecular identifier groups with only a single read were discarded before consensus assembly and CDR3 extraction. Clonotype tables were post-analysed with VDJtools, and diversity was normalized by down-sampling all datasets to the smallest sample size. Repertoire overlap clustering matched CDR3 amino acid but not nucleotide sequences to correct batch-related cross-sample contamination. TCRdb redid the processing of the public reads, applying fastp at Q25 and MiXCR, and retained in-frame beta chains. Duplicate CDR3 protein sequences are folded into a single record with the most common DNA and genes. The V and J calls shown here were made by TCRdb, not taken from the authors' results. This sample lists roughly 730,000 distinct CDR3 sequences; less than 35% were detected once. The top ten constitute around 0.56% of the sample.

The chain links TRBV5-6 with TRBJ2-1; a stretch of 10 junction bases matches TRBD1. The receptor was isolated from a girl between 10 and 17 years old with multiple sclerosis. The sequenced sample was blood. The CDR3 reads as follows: CASSFPGTGAYNGQFF. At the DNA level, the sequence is TGTGCCAGCAGCTTTCCTGGGACAGGGGCCTACAATGGGCAGTTCTTC. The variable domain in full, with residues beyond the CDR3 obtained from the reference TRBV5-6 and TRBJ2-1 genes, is DAGVTQSPTHLIKTRGQQVTLRCSPKSGHDTVSWYQQALGQGPQFIFQYYEEEERQRGNFPDRFSGHQFPNYSSELNVNALLLGDSALYLCASSFPGTGAYNGQFFGPGTRLTVL.